This T cell receptor (beta chain) was retrieved from a study of blood T cell repertoires in COVID-19. Study summary: Acute-phase and convalescent COVID-19 samples originated in the United States, Italy and Spain. Nucleic acid was either cDNA or gDNA, and it came from T cells, B-cell-depleted T cells, or PBMCs.

Original processing notes: Cell counts per sample came from amplifying reference gene primers. Sequencing was performed with immunoSEQ multiplex PCR; in TCRdb, only in-frame clones are kept and a portion is missing. V and J calls and clone size come straight from that table; D and trimming were deduced from the DNA. The table includes over 85,000 clones, about 89% detected once. Germline CDR1 is SGHNT and CDR2 is YENEEA. The germline V and J ends were trimmed by 2 bases and 3 bases, with 5 bases remaining between them. The CDR3 is 12 residues long. The clonotype comes from a human donor in a cohort sampled during active COVID-19. The rearrangement links TRBV11-3 to TRBJ2-7; D unclear. The sequencing input was peripheral blood. The CDR3 nucleotides read TGTGCCAGCAGCTTATCCGGCTACGAGCAGTACTTC. Its translation is CASSLSGYEQYF.